These 17 T cell receptor beta chains were sequenced from one sample in a study of beta chain features in type 1 diabetes. cDNA synthesis used the whole RNA isolate, giving expressed TCRB sequences. Libraries were prepared by immunoSEQ multiplex PCR; TCRdb keeps only in-frame clonotypes and omits some of them. The table records around 130,000 clones, over 15% of them present only once. What these receptors recognize is not known. Study results and limitations: Patients with Type 1 diabetes showed moderately but significantly shorter TCRB CDR3s in all four CD4+ subsets.

The specimen was central memory CD4+ T cells from blood. The receptors stem from a man between 25 and 39 years old with type 1 diabetes.

Note on this clone: Other DNA sequences in the same sample also yield this CDR3. The CDR3 loop is CSARQETQYF. For the CDR3, the DNA is TGCAGTGCCAGACAAGAGACCCAGTACTTC. This sequence joins TRBV20-1 and TRBJ2-5; D gene unclear. From germline, CDR1 is DFQATT and CDR2 SNEGSKA (reference sequence). Trimming took off 6 bases at V and 2 bases at J, with 4 bases between the two ends. The CDR3 runs 10 residues.

The gene calls are TRBV7-2 and TRBJ1-5; D gene unclear. Germline V gene lookup returns CDR1 SGHTA and CDR2 FQGNSA. The CDR3 is 15 residues long. The V and J ends lost 3 bases and 1 base respectively, with 10 bases between them. CDR3: CASSLDQGSNQPQHF. CDR3 nucleotides: TGTGCCAGCAGCTTGGATCAAGGGAGCAATCAGCCCCAGCATTTT.

This clone appeared a few times. The junction departs from the called germline gene at one end, perhaps through a read error. Within the sample, other DNA sequences also encode this same CDR3. The CDR3 sequence: CASSLNRGSDTQYF. Written as DNA, the CDR3 is TGTGCTAGCAGCTTAAATAGGGGTTCAGATACGCAGTATTTT. The chain carries TRBV7-7 and TRBJ2-3, with a weak D call TRBD1 (5 bases). The CDR3 is 14 amino acids. The germline CDR1 and CDR2 sequences are SSHAT and FNYEAQ (reference sequence). The whole variable domain, remainder taken from reference TRBV7-7 and TRBJ2-3, is GAGVSQSPRYKVTKRGQDVTLRCDPISSHATLYWYQQALGQGPEFLTYFNYEAQPDKSGLPSDRFSAERPEGSISTLTIQRTEQRDSAMYRCASSLNRGSDTQYFGPGTRLTVL.

A remark on this clone: This specimen includes other DNA sequences encoding the same CDR3. The chain couples TRBV10-3 to TRBJ2-5, with no clear D. This CDR3 spans 13 amino acids. CDR1 ENHRY and CDR2 SYGVKD come from the germline V gene. Trimming left V 2 bases short and J 2 bases short, with 6 bases between. The CDR3, as DNA: TGTGCCATCAGTGAGGATTATCAAGAGACCCAGTACTTC. Its translation: CAISEDYQETQYF.

The chain has TRBV7-2 and TRBJ2-5; D is ambiguous. Trimming pared 4 bases from V and 2 bases from J, leaving 5 bases between. CDR3 size: 12 residues. Germline V gene sequence: CDR1 SGHTA, CDR2 FQGNSA. The CDR3 region has the DNA TGTGCCAGCAGCTGGGATCAAGAGACCCAGTACTTC. It is translated as CASSWDQETQYF.

V gene TRBV27 combines with J gene TRBJ2-5; D remains ambiguous. This CDR3 comprises 11 residues. CDR1 and CDR2 (germline): MNHEY, SMNVEV (reference sequence). The germline V and J ends were trimmed by 8 bases and 7 bases, with 11 bases remaining between them. CDR3 sequence: CASGPWGTQYF. The DNA for the CDR3 is TGTGCCAGCGGCCCCTGGGGGACCCAGTACTTC.

The chain has TRBV7-3 and TRBJ2-1; D not resolved. CDR1 is SGHTA, CDR2 FQGTGA, per germline. V gave up 1 base and J gave up 10 bases, with 5 bases separating them. The CDR3 contains 11 residues. CDR3 region: CASSLSGEQFF. DNA of the CDR3: TGTGCCAGCAGCTTAAGTGGGGAGCAGTTCTTC.

V and J are TRBV7-2 and TRBJ2-7; D not certain. V was shortened by 5 bases and J by 5 bases, with 16 bases between the two germline ends. The CDR3 totals 14 residues. Germline lookup yields CDR1 SGHTA and CDR2 FQGNSA. CDR3 coding DNA: TGTGCCAGCAGCCTAGAAGTCATGGCCCACGAGCAGTACTTC. It encodes CASSLEVMAHEQYF.

The rearrangement uses TRBV30 and TRBJ2-5; perhaps D is TRBD1 or TRBD2 (5 bases each). The tail of the sequence fits TRBJ2-7 better, so the J call may be wrong. There are 15 residues in the CDR3. In germline, CDR1 is GTSNPN, CDR2 SVGIG (reference sequence). CDR3 in amino acids: CAWSLSFRGDYEQYF. The CDR3 DNA reads as TGTGCCTGGAGCCTTTCCTTCCGGGGCGATTACGAGCAGTACTTC.

The rearrangement links TRBV29-1 to TRBJ2-7; a weak D match, TRBD2 (5 bases). The germline V gene has CDR1 SQVTM and CDR2 ANQGSEA. This CDR3 comprises 12 residues. Trimming left V 1 base short and J 4 bases short, with 8 bases between. CDR3 DNA: TGCAGCGTTGAAGTAGGAGGTTACGAGCAGTACTTC. Its protein product is CSVEVGGYEQYF.

V is TRBV2 and J is TRBJ1-6; 9 nucleotides match TRBD1. Germline V gives CDR1 SNHLY, CDR2 FYNNEI. Trimming cost V 6 bases and J 6 bases; bases outside gene matches: 0. The CDR3 is made up of 13 amino acids. DNA for the CDR3: TGTGCCAGCAGGGGACAGGGTAATTCACCCCTCCACTTT. Translated: CASRGQGNSPLHF.

This clone turned up a few times. V and J are TRBV30 and TRBJ2-7; 7 bases fit TRBD2. This CDR3 spans 12 amino acids. Germline CDR1 GTSNPN, CDR2 SVGIG (reference sequence). Trimming took 7 bases from V and 3 from J; bases not matched to a gene: 6. DNA for the CDR3: TGTGCCTCCAGCGGCGGGGGCTACGAGCAGTACTTC. This translates into CASSGGGYEQYF.

This clone was observed a handful of times. The chain links TRBV4-3 to TRBJ2-7; tentatively, D is TRBD1 (6 bases). Germline V gene data show CDR1 as LGHNA and CDR2 as YSLEER. The CDR3 length is 13 residues. V was clipped by 2 bases and J by 3 bases, with 8 bases between them. The CDR3 protein is CASSQSGVYEQYF. In DNA form, the CDR3 reads TGCGCCAGCAGCCAATCAGGGGTCTACGAGCAGTACTTC.

This chain uses TRBV14 with TRBJ2-2; D remains ambiguous. The V and J ends lost 4 bases and 0 bases respectively, with 6 bases between them. Germline CDR1 is SGHDN and CDR2 is FVKESK. This CDR3 is built from 14 residues. The CDR3 DNA sequence: TGTGCCAGCAGCCCAGACTCGAACACCGGGGAGCTGTTTTTT. Translating it yields CASSPDSNTGELFF.

The gene calls are TRBV10-3 and TRBJ2-3; 14 positions match TRBD2. The CDR3 sequence is 17 residues long. Germline CDR1 reads ENHRY; CDR2 reads SYGVKD. Losses at the gene ends were 5 bases for V and 3 bases for J; bases not matched to a gene: 7. CDR3 bases: TGTGCCATCAGTCCCGGGACTAGCGGGGGAGTGACAGATACGCAGTATTTT. This encodes CAISPGTSGGVTDTQYF.

The chain employs TRBV7-7 and TRBJ2-5; D uncertain. This CDR3 is 13 amino acids long. V lost 3 bases, J lost 5 bases, and 10 bases lay in between. Germline values: CDR1 SSHAT, CDR2 FNYEAQ (reference sequence). CDR3 DNA sequence: TGTGCCAGCAGCTTTCAGGAGAGGGAGACCCAGTACTTC. It codes for CASSFQERETQYF.

V and J are TRBV7-9 and TRBJ1-1; no reliable D call. V was cut by 5 bases and J by 3 bases, with 13 bases left in between. The germline V gene has CDR1 SEHNR and CDR2 FQNEAQ (reference sequence). The CDR3 length is 14 residues. In DNA form, the CDR3 reads TGTGCCAGCAGCCCCGGGCAGAGGGACACTGAAGCTTTCTTT. Encoded protein: CASSPGQRDTEAFF.